This T cell receptor (beta chain) was sequenced for a study of identical twins (dated by TCRdb to 2016 to 2018). Describing the broader study: To test whether fetal clonotypes persist, this study deep-sequenced TCR alpha and beta repertoires from monozygotic twins, from unrelated adults of various ages, and from cord blood. Replicate twin experiments were performed at different times using different library preparation protocols to rule out contamination. Overall study results and their limits: Invariant T cells such as MAIT and iNKT could partly confound zero-insertion analyses, although diverse VJ usage argued against such confounding for most clonotypes. The excess sharing between twins in beta out-of-frame sequences was weaker because fewer shared sequences reduced the signal-to-noise ratio. Out-of-frame TCR alpha sharing in monozygotic twins was systematically underestimated by recombination models, whereas sharing between unrelated individuals was in agreement with the recombination models. Abundant cord blood beta clonotypes had fewer insertions, young adult naive repertoires showed a similar but weaker trend, and memory repertoires showed no such trend. Because the same donors could not be followed over many years, the conclusions depended on cross-sectional statistical analysis. Out-of-frame TCR alpha sequences shared between twins showed an excess of low generation-probability sequences compared with coincidental sharing between unrelated individuals.

Receptor amplification or capture employed 5' RACE. This sample was sequenced with an Illumina HiSeq 2000. A universal primer binding site was introduced by template switching, and a unique molecular identifier was present in the final cDNA, enabling accurate counting of TCR cDNA molecules. First-strand cDNA for TCR alpha and beta chains was synthesized from specific primers in the conserved constant-segment region. Each cDNA library was double barcoded, with a SMART-Mk sample barcode plus Illumina barcodes, to control for contamination. TruSeq adapter sequences, together with Illumina sample barcodes, were added in two successive PCR steps. The Illumina HiSeq platform was used with custom primers to sequence TCR alpha and beta cDNA libraries. For the original study's pipeline: Raw reads were processed with MiGEC to extract unique molecular identifiers, and MiXCR was used to determine CDR3 positions. For each individual, recombination models were inferred using an EM algorithm with the repgenHMM and IGoR tools. Shared clonotype analysis was performed with the tcR package in R, normalizing sharing by the product of cloneset sizes. To study raw recombination free of thymic and clonal selection effects, out-of-frame nonproductive sequences were analyzed. The public reads were quality trimmed at Q25 with fastp and then assembled into clones with MiXCR by TCRdb, keeping productive beta chains. Duplicate CDR3 protein sequences are folded into a single record with the most common DNA and genes. These V and J calls originate from TCRdb's pipeline instead of the authors' own analysis. Across this sample there are some 250,000 distinct CDR3 sequences, with over 5.5% seen only once. The top ten constitute just over 14% of the sample.

A remark on this clonotype: The antigen it binds to is not known. Base quality data are lacking; no much larger clone is found one base away.

CDR1 and CDR2, per the germline V gene (reference sequence), are MNHEY and SMNVEV. V was cut back by 6 bases and J by 3 bases, leaving a gap of 18 bases between them. The CDR3 goes from the cysteine to the phenylalanine over 15 residues. Solely the CDR3 DNA is kept, with 45 bases framed from the first base. All donors were healthy Caucasians. The twin cohort consisted of three pairs of female monozygotic twins, all aged roughly 18 to 29 years. CD4+ and CD8+ T cell populations were isolated with positive isolation kits from Invitrogen. This sample also appeared in a second study, on T cells expressing NK-cell markers. Per the second study: Three sorted T-cell subsets (CD3+CD56+NKG2C+, CD3+CD56+NKG2C- and CD3+CD56-NKG2C+) from roughly 8 donors had their TCR beta-chain repertoires profiled. Of the eight sequenced donors, seven were found to be HCMV-seropositive and one was found to be HCMV-seronegative. In several experiments an anti-gammadeltaTCR antibody was added to restrict sorting to alphabetaTCR-expressing T cells. For roughly six donors, the dominant CD3+CD56+NKG2C+ clonotypes were among the top 10 CD8+ clonotypes and accounted for roughly 1.0-7.5% of CD8+ T cells. Those dominant clonotypes were again the most abundant among CD3+CD56-NKG2C+ cells in a few donors, at about 25-60.1%. It remained unclear whether the expanded NKG2C-expressing T cell clones were specific for HCMV antigens. Randomly selected healthy volunteers, three men and five women, were used as the eight sequenced donors. To determine HCMV serostatus, a commercial ELISA kit was used to detect HCMV-specific IgG in serum. Reads were demultiplexed and grouped by UMI with MIGEC, and clonotypes were assembled and quantified with MiTCR. To exclude erroneous sequences, only TCR cDNA sequences supported by at least two reads were retained. The tcR package was used for downstream repertoire analysis, with clonotypes matched between fractions based on CDR3 nucleotide sequence plus V segment. VDJmatch was used to annotate antigen specificity against VDJdb, with one amino acid substitution in CDR3 allowed.

Material: CD8+ T cells sorted from blood. This receptor was obtained from a woman aged 18-30 years in good health. Recombination connected TRBV27 to TRBJ2-7, and perhaps TRBD2 as D gene, on 5 matching bases. DNA sequence: TGTGCCAGCAGCTCCGATATCGCGGGCCACTACGAGCAGTACTTC. The resulting protein is CASSSDIAGHYEQYF.